Shown below are 8 T cell receptor beta chains from a single sample sequenced in a study of post-analysis software for immune sequencing data. Study results and limitations: Included in a set of about five TRBV segments more frequent in patients than controls were TRBV5-6, TRBV5-1 and TRBV20-1.

Presence of unique molecular identifiers characterized the TCR beta cDNA libraries. Via MiXCR, TCRdb re-called the PCR reads, giving one row per CDR3 protein. Of about 800,000 distinct CDR3 sequences listed, about 27% were seen once; the top ten hold 0.56%. No antigens are known for them. The material sequenced was blood. These receptors came from a girl aged 5 to 17 with multiple sclerosis.

CDR3 sequence: CASSQFGLAGVDTQYF. The CDR3 DNA reads TGTGCCAGCAGCCAATTTGGGCTAGCGGGAGTAGATACGCAGTATTTT. The V gene is TRBV7-2, the J gene TRBJ2-3, with 10 bases lining up with TRBD2. The CDR3 loop spans 16 amino acids. V lost 5 bases, J lost 5 bases, and 10 bases stayed unmatched. The germline V gene has CDR1 SGHTA and CDR2 FQGNSA.

This clonotype appeared once. The chain combines TRBV27 with TRBJ2-7; D call uncertain. The CDR3 has 14 amino acids. The ends were cut back, 6 bases at V and 0 bases at J, with 12 bases in the middle. The V gene's germline CDR1 is MNHEY and CDR2 SMNVEV (reference sequence). Written as DNA, the CDR3 is TGTGCCAGCAGCCCGACAATCCTCTCCTACGAGCAGTACTTC. Its translation is CASSPTILSYEQYF.

The chain is built from TRBV6-2 or TRBV6-3 and TRBJ1-2, with 10 bases matching TRBD1. The germline V gene encodes CDR1 MNHEY and CDR2 SVGEGT. The CDR3 has 19 amino acids. V shed 2 bases, J shed 0 bases, and the junction held 12 bases outside the gene matches. The CDR3 loop reads CASSYPVAGQGVTNYGYTF. In nucleotides, the CDR3 is TGTGCCAGCAGTTACCCTGTGGCCGGACAGGGGGTAACTAACTATGGCTACACCTTC.

The CDR3 DNA reads as TGCGCCAGCAGCTTGGACGGGGACAACACAGATACGCAGTATTTT. Protein sequence: CASSLDGDNTDTQYF. V gene TRBV5-1 combines with J gene TRBJ2-3, with D possibly TRBD1 on 6 matching bases. The V gene's germline CDR1 is SGHRS and CDR2 YFSETQ. CDR3 size: 15 residues. Trimming removed 0 bases at V and 2 bases at J, with 10 bases between.

The genes are TRBV20-1 and TRBJ1-1, with D unresolved. V was pared by 4 bases and J by 0 bases, with 6 bases between. The germline CDR1 and CDR2 sequences are DFQATT and SNEGSKA (reference sequence). This CDR3 is 12 amino acids long. The CDR3 region has the DNA TGCAGTGCTACGCGCTTGAACACTGAAGCTTTCTTT. It translates to CSATRLNTEAFF.

The V and J genes are TRBV20-1 and TRBJ2-4; D gene uncertain. CDR1 is DFQATT and CDR2 is SNEGSKA in the germline V gene (reference sequence). The germline V and J ends were trimmed by 0 bases and 0 bases, with 6 bases remaining between them. This CDR3 contains 14 residues. The CDR3 DNA follows: TGCAGTGCTAGAGACTACCTAGCCAAAAACATTCAGTACTTC. Amino acid sequence: CSARDYLAKNIQYF.

The chain couples TRBV7-8 to TRBJ2-3, with 7 bases aligning to TRBD2. The CDR3 extends over 11 amino acids. Trimming took 7 bases from V and 8 from J; bases not matched to a gene: 3. Germline CDR1 is SGHVS and CDR2 is FQNEAQ. The DNA for the CDR3 is TGTGCCAGCATTACGGGGGGTACGCAGTATTTT. This codes for CASITGGTQYF.

The rearrangement joins TRBV14 to TRBJ2-1; either TRBD1 or TRBD2 may fit D (5 bases each). This CDR3 comprises 22 residues. V lost 0 bases, J lost 2 bases, and 29 bases lay in between. Germline CDR1 and CDR2: SGHDN and FVKESK. The CDR3 DNA is TGTGCCAGCAGCCAAGATGAGCTCGGTGGCAGGGACCCCTTTTTAACCTACAATGAGCAGTTCTTC. This gives the protein CASSQDELGGRDPFLTYNEQFF.